This TCR beta chain emerged from a study of tissue T cells after allogeneic stem cell transplantation. V lost 0 bases and J lost 14, with 16 bases in between. The CDR3 is 13 amino acids. Germline V gives CDR1 LNHNV, CDR2 YYDKDF (reference sequence). Points from the study as a whole: Anatomically similar tissues had similar TCR repertoires within each patient.

Sequencing of TCRbeta CDR3 at survey depth gave sequences and template counts. Sequencing used immunoSEQ multiplex PCR; TCRdb keeps in-frame clones, though not all of them. The sample has fewer than 4,000 clones; under 80% are singletons. As to this clone: Its specificity is unknown.

Steroid-refractory graft-versus-host disease after allogeneic hematopoietic cell transplant qualified adults for prospective research-autopsy enrollment. Source: left colon tissue, taken at autopsy. The clonotype originates from a male patient over 55 with steroid-refractory graft-versus-host disease after an allogeneic stem cell transplant. Some T cells may possibly be graft donor cells. The rearrangement links TRBV15 to TRBJ1-2; D is possibly TRBD1 (6 bases). Here the CDR3 DNA reads TGTGCCACCAGCAGAGATCAAAGGACAGCGGGGACCTTC. It encodes CATSRDQRTAGTF.